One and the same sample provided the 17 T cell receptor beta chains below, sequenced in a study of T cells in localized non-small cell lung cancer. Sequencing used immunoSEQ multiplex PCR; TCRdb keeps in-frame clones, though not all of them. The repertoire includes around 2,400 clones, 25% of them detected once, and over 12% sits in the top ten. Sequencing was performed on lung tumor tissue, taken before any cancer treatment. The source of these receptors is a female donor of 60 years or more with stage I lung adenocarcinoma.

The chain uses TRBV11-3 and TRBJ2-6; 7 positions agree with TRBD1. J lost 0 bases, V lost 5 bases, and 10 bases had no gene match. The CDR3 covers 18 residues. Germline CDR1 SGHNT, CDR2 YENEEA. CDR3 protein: CASSGGQDSYSGANVLTF. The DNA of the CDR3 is TGTGCCAGCAGCGGAGGACAGGACAGCTACTCTGGGGCCAACGTCCTGACTTTC.

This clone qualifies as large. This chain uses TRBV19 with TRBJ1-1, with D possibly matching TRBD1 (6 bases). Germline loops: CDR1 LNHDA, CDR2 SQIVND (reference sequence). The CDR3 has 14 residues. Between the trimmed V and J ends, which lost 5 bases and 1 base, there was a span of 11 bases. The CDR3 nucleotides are TGTGCCAGTAGTGCCGGGACATGGAACACTGAAGCTTTCTTT. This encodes CASSAGTWNTEAFF.

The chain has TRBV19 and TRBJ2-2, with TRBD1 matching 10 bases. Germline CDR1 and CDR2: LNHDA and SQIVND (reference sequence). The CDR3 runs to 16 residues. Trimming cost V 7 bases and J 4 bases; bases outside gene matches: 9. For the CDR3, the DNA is TGTGCCAGTAATCCTTTGGGACAGGGGAGCACCGGGGAGCTGTTTTTT. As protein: CASNPLGQGSTGELFF. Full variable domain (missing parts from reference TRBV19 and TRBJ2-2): DGGITQSPKYLFRKEGQNVTLSCEQNLNHDAMYWYRQDPGQGLRLIYYSQIVNDFQKGDIAEGYSVSREKKESFPLTVTSAQKNPTAFYLCASNPLGQGSTGELFFGEGSRLTVL.

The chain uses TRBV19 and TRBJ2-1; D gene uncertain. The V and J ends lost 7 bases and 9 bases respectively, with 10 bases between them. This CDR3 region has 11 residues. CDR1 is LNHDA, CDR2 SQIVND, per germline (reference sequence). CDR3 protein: CASTNGIEQFF. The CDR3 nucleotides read TGTGCCAGTACCAATGGGATTGAGCAGTTCTTC.

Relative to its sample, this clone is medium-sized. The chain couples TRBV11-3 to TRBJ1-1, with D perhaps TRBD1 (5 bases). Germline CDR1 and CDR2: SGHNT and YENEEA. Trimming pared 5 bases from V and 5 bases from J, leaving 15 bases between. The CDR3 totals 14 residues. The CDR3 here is CASSPGQRRTEAFF. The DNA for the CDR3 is TGTGCCAGCAGCCCAGGACAACGCCGGACTGAAGCTTTCTTT. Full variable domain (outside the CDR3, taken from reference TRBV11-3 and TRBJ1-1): EAGVVQSPRYKIIEKKQPVAFWCNPISGHNTLYWYLQNLGQGPELLIRYENEEAVDDSQLPKDRFSAERLKGVDSTLKIQPAELGDSAVYLCASSPGQRRTEAFFGQGTRLTVV.

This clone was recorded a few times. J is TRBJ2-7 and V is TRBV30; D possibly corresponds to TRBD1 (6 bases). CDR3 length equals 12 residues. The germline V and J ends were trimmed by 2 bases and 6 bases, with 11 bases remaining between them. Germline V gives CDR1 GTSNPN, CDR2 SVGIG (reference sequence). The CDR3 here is CAWSKGVPEQYF. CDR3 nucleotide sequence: TGTGCCTGGAGTAAGGGGGTCCCCGAGCAGTACTTC.

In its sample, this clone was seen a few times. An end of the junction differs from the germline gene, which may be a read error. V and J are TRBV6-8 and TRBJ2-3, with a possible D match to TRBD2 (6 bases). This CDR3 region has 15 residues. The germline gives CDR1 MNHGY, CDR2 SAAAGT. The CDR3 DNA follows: TGTGCCAGCAGTGACTCGATAGCGGTCACAGATACGCAGTATTTT. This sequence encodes CASSDSIAVTDTQYF.

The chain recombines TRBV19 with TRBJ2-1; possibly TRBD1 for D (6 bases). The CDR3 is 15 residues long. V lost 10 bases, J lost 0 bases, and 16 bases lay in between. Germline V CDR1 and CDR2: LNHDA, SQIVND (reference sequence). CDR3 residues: CATAPRGSSYNEQFF. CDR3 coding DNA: TGTGCCACCGCACCGAGGGGGAGCTCCTACAATGAGCAGTTCTTC.

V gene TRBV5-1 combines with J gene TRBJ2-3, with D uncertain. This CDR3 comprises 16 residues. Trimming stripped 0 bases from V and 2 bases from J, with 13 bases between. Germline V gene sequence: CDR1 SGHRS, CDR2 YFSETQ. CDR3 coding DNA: TGCGCCAGCAGCTTGGACTCTGGCGGCTCCACAGATACGCAGTATTTT. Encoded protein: CASSLDSGGSTDTQYF.

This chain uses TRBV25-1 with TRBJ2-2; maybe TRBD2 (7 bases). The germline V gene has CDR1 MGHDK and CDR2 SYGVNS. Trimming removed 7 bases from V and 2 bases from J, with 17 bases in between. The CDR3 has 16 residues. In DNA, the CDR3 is TGTGCCAGCACCGCGTGGGGGGGCGGTAACACCGGGGAGCTGTTTTTT. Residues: CASTAWGGGNTGELFF.

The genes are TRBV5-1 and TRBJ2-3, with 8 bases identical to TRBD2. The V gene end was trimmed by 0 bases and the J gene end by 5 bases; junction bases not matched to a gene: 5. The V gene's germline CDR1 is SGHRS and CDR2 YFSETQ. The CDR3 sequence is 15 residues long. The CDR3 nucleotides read TGCGCCAGCAGCTTGGCCACGGGGGGGCAAGATACGCAGTATTTT. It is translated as CASSLATGGQDTQYF.

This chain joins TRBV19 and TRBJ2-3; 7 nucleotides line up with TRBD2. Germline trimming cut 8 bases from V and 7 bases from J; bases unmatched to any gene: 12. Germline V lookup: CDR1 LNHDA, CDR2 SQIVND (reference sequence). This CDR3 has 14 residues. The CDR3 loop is CASHHRGGGYTQYF. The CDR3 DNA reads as TGTGCCAGTCACCATAGGGGCGGGGGATATACGCAGTATTTT.

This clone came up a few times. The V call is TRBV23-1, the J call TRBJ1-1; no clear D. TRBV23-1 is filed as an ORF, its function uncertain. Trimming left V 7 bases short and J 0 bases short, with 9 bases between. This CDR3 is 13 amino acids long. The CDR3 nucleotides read TGCGCCAGCACCTGGCGGATGAACACTGAAGCTTTCTTT. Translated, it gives CASTWRMNTEAFF.

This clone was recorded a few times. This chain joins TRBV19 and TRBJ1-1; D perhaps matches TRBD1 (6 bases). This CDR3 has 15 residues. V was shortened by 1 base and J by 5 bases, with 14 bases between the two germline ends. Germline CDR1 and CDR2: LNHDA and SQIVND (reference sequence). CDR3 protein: CASSIVWTDETEAFF. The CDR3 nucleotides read TGTGCCAGTAGTATAGTTTGGACAGATGAGACTGAAGCTTTCTTT.

The CDR3 spells CASSIGRRADQETQYF. In DNA, the CDR3 is TGTGCCAGTAGTATAGGGCGCAGGGCGGACCAAGAGACCCAGTACTTC. This chain links TRBV19 with TRBJ2-5; D is possibly TRBD1 (5 bases). The V gene's germline CDR1 is LNHDA and CDR2 SQIVND (reference sequence). Trimming stripped 1 base from V and 0 bases from J, with 12 bases between. The CDR3 is 16 amino acids.

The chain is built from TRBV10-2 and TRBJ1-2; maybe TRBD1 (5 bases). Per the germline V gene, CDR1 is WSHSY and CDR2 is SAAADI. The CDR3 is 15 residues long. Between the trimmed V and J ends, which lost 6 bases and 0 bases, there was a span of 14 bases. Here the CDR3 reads CASRSGTEANYGYTF. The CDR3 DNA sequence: TGCGCCAGCAGATCGGGGACCGAAGCTAACTATGGCTACACCTTC.

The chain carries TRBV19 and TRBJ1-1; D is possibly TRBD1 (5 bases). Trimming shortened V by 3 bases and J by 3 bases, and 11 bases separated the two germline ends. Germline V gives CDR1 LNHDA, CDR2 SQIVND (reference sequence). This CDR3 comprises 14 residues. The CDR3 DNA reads TGTGCCAGTAGTATCCAGGGAGTGGACACTGAAGCTTTCTTT. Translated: CASSIQGVDTEAFF.